The entry below gives a single T cell receptor beta chain sequence along with its context. Its antigen is unknown. Combining a sample-barcoded 5' primer with a J-beta primer mix, a second PCR ran for roughly 7 to 12 cycles. Researchers report that each sample yielded at least 2.5 million CDR3-containing paired-end reads. A single record per CDR3 protein comes from TCRdb applying MiXCR to the 5' RACE reads. The data show roughly 800,000 distinct CDR3 sequences, with about 34% seen just once and 10% to 15% held by the top ten. The V end was cut by 6 bases, the J end by 7 bases, with 18 bases between. The CDR3 is 15 residues long. Isolation per sample recovered at least 6 million PBMCs. These data belong to a study of blood T cells in healthy people across ages. General study points: As naive T cell percentage varied, TCR beta diversity correlated strongly with it. It was not known whether donors were CMV positive (a possible confounder of expanded clonotype changes).

This clonotype was obtained from a man aged 18-30 years in good health. Material: blood. This chain connects TRBV12-3 or TRBV12-4 to TRBJ2-2; D is perhaps TRBD2 (6 bases). The CDR3 DNA sequence: TGTGCCAGCAGGCCCCGGGACGGGGGATTCGGGGAGCTGTTTTTT. This gives the protein CASRPRDGGFGELFF.